Listed below are T cell receptor beta chains from one sample, sequenced in a study of Graves' ophthalmopathy and Graves' hyperthyroidism. TCRdb recomputed calls from the multiplex PCR reads with MiXCR, one row per CDR3 protein. The sample includes around 340,000 distinct CDR3 sequences, about 17% of them seen just once. The sample was peripheral blood. All receptors come from an adult man with Graves' ophthalmopathy. Each CDR3 is given with its conserved first and last residue. The D gene is left open where the match is weak. The size entry is marked missing in some rows and otherwise reads once, few, many or a size class.

J gene: TRBJ2-2; D gene: .; V gene: TRBV4-2; clone size: .; CDR3 protein: CASSQETGPMAKGTGELFF; CDR3 DNA: TGTGCCAGCAGCCAAGAGACCGGGCCCATGGCAAAGGGCACCGGGGAGCTGTTTTTT
J gene: TRBJ1-2; D gene: .; V gene: TRBV9; clone size: many; CDR3 protein: CASSVAGPTDYGYTF; CDR3 DNA: TGTGCCAGCAGCGTAGCGGGACCGACCGACTATGGCTACACCTTC
J gene: TRBJ1-1; D gene: .; V gene: TRBV6-1; clone size: many; CDR3 protein: CASSDRRAPMNTEAFF; CDR3 DNA: TGTGCCAGCAGTGATCGAAGGGCCCCAATGAACACTGAAGCTTTCTTT
J gene: TRBJ1-5; D gene: TRBD1; V gene: TRBV13; clone size: many; CDR3 protein: CASSRGAGGYQPQHF; CDR3 DNA: TGTGCCAGCAGCCGGGGGGCAGGGGGCTATCAGCCCCAGCATTTT
J gene: TRBJ2-5; D gene: TRBD2; V gene: TRBV4-3; clone size: once; CDR3 protein: CASSLPPGLAGLGETQYF; CDR3 DNA: TGCGCCAGCAGCCTACCTCCGGGACTAGCGGGGCTCGGGGAGACCCAGTACTTC
J gene: TRBJ2-5; D gene: TRBD2; V gene: TRBV7-8; clone size: .; CDR3 protein: CASRAKSGRETQYF; CDR3 DNA: TGTGCCAGCAGGGCCAAAAGCGGGAGGGAGACCCAGTACTTC
J gene: TRBJ1-2; D gene: .; V gene: TRBV6-1; clone size: many; CDR3 protein: CASTSGRGYGYTF; CDR3 DNA: TGTGCCAGCACCTCGGGGAGGGGGTATGGCTACACCTTC
J gene: TRBJ1-6; D gene: .; V gene: TRBV28; clone size: many; CDR3 protein: CASSSGRSYSPLHF; CDR3 DNA: TGTGCCAGTTCATCCGGGAGATCATATTCACCCCTCCACTTT
J gene: TRBJ2-7; D gene: TRBD2; V gene: TRBV30; clone size: many; CDR3 protein: CAWSVTSGRTQYF; CDR3 DNA: TGTGCCTGGAGTGTGACTAGCGGGAGAACGCAGTACTTC
J gene: TRBJ2-7; D gene: TRBD2; V gene: TRBV20-1; clone size: many; CDR3 protein: CSARGFGLAGGPYEQYF; CDR3 DNA: TGCAGTGCTAGAGGTTTCGGTCTAGCGGGAGGGCCCTACGAGCAGTACTTC
J gene: TRBJ2-7; D gene: .; V gene: TRBV12-3/TRBV12-4; clone size: .; CDR3 protein: CASSFEPDTSEQYF; CDR3 DNA: TGTGCCAGCAGTTTTGAACCTGATACAAGCGAGCAGTACTTC
J gene: TRBJ1-2; D gene: .; V gene: TRBV7-2; clone size: many; CDR3 protein: CASSSGTERQPTSF; CDR3 DNA: TGTGCCAGCAGCTCTGGGACGGAACGGCAGCCGACGAGTTTC
J gene: TRBJ2-7; D gene: .; V gene: TRBV7-3; clone size: .; CDR3 protein: CASSLRDSQQYF; CDR3 DNA: TGTGCCAGCAGCTTAAGGGACTCTCAGCAGTACTTC
J gene: TRBJ1-1; D gene: TRBD1; V gene: TRBV20-1; clone size: many; CDR3 protein: CSAQRTGGTEAFF; CDR3 DNA: TGCAGTGCTCAAAGGACAGGGGGGACTGAAGCTTTCTTT
J gene: TRBJ2-7; D gene: .; V gene: TRBV5-1; clone size: .; CDR3 protein: CASSLTGAEQYF; CDR3 DNA: TGCGCCAGCAGCTTAACGGGGGCCGAGCAGTACTTC
J gene: TRBJ2-7; D gene: .; V gene: TRBV20-1; clone size: many; CDR3 protein: CSAQSLGQYF; CDR3 DNA: TGCAGTGCCCAATCTCTCGGGCAGTACTTC
J gene: TRBJ1-6; D gene: .; V gene: TRBV6-1; clone size: .; CDR3 protein: CASSEAVRRGVHSPLHF; CDR3 DNA: TGTGCCAGCAGTGAAGCGGTCAGGAGAGGGGTTCATTCACCCCTCCACTTT
J gene: TRBJ2-1; D gene: .; V gene: TRBV6-2/TRBV6-3; clone size: many; CDR3 protein: CASSYRQGVFF; CDR3 DNA: TGTGCCAGCAGTTACAGGCAGGGTGTGTTCTTC
J gene: TRBJ1-5; D gene: .; V gene: TRBV4-1; clone size: many; CDR3 protein: CASSQGLRKGVNQPQHF; CDR3 DNA: TGCGCCAGCAGCCAAGGCCTTCGGAAGGGGGTTAACCAGCCCCAGCATTTT
J gene: TRBJ2-7; D gene: .; V gene: TRBV6-1; clone size: .; CDR3 protein: CASSDTEGPYEQYF; CDR3 DNA: TGTGCCAGCAGTGACACGGAGGGACCCTACGAGCAGTACTTC
J gene: TRBJ1-5; D gene: .; V gene: TRBV20-1; clone size: many; CDR3 protein: CSARGQPQHF; CDR3 DNA: TGCAGTGCTAGAGGGCAGCCCCAGCATTTT
J gene: TRBJ1-2; D gene: .; V gene: TRBV28; clone size: .; CDR3 protein: CASSLIHYGYTF; CDR3 DNA: TGTGCCAGCAGTTTAATACACTATGGCTACACCTTC
J gene: TRBJ1-1; D gene: .; V gene: TRBV28; clone size: many; CDR3 protein: CASSLGGSGQKAFF; CDR3 DNA: TGTGCCAGCAGTTTAGGGGGGTCGGGGCAGAAAGCTTTCTTT
J gene: TRBJ1-5; D gene: TRBD1; V gene: TRBV6-1; clone size: once; CDR3 protein: CASSQGQGSNQPQHF; CDR3 DNA: TGTGCCAGCAGTCAGGGACAGGGGAGCAATCAGCCCCAGCATTTT
J gene: TRBJ2-5; D gene: .; V gene: TRBV10-3; clone size: many; CDR3 protein: CAIRTDQETQYF; CDR3 DNA: TGTGCCATCCGGACCGACCAAGAGACCCAGTACTTC
J gene: TRBJ2-5; D gene: TRBD2; V gene: TRBV11-2; clone size: many; CDR3 protein: CASSLTGLAGGGETQYF; CDR3 DNA: TGTGCCAGCAGCTTAACGGGACTAGCGGGAGGAGGGGAGACCCAGTACTTC
J gene: TRBJ2-5; D gene: .; V gene: TRBV14; clone size: many; CDR3 protein: CASSQDSPVGTQYF; CDR3 DNA: TGTGCCAGCAGCCAAGACTCCCCAGTGGGGACCCAGTACTTC
J gene: TRBJ1-1; D gene: .; V gene: TRBV6-5; clone size: many; CDR3 protein: CASSPRAGGNTEAFF; CDR3 DNA: TGTGCCAGCAGCCCTCGAGCGGGGGGGAACACTGAAGCTTTCTTT
J gene: TRBJ1-2; D gene: .; V gene: TRBV7-8; clone size: many; CDR3 protein: CASSQAGTNYGYTF; CDR3 DNA: TGTGCCAGCAGCCAAGCCGGCACTAACTATGGCTACACCTTC
J gene: TRBJ1-6; D gene: TRBD1; V gene: TRBV6-5; clone size: once; CDR3 protein: CASSSTGGQGARTSSPLHF; CDR3 DNA: TGTGCCAGCAGTTCTACGGGGGGACAGGGGGCCCGAACATCATCACCCCTCCACTTT
J gene: TRBJ2-4; D gene: .; V gene: TRBV12-3/TRBV12-4; clone size: many; CDR3 protein: CASNRQGGDIQYF; CDR3 DNA: TGTGCCAGCAACCGACAGGGAGGGGACATTCAGTACTTC
J gene: TRBJ1-5; D gene: .; V gene: TRBV3-1; clone size: many; CDR3 protein: CASSQGSDLAWPQHF; CDR3 DNA: TGTGCCAGCAGCCAAGGATCTGACCTCGCTTGGCCCCAGCATTTT
J gene: TRBJ2-5; D gene: TRBD1; V gene: TRBV3-1; clone size: many; CDR3 protein: CASSQEDRGRTETQYF; CDR3 DNA: TGTGCCAGCAGCCAAGAGGACAGGGGGCGCACGGAGACCCAGTACTTC
J gene: TRBJ2-5; D gene: .; V gene: TRBV20-1; clone size: many; CDR3 protein: CSARGQGQGETQYF; CDR3 DNA: TGCAGTGCTAGGGGCCAGGGGCAGGGGGAGACCCAGTACTTC
J gene: TRBJ1-1; D gene: .; V gene: TRBV29-1; clone size: many; CDR3 protein: CSVLSLVPRGVYTEAFF; CDR3 DNA: TGCAGCGTTTTAAGTTTGGTGCCCAGGGGTGTCTACACTGAAGCTTTCTTT
J gene: TRBJ2-5; D gene: .; V gene: TRBV27; clone size: .; CDR3 protein: CASPPYRRQETQYF; CDR3 DNA: TGTGCCAGTCCCCCCTACAGGAGACAAGAGACCCAGTACTTC
J gene: TRBJ1-5; D gene: TRBD1; V gene: TRBV6-2/TRBV6-3; clone size: many; CDR3 protein: CASSYGQGFLQPQHF; CDR3 DNA: TGTGCCAGCAGTTATGGACAGGGATTCCTCCAGCCCCAGCATTTT
J gene: TRBJ2-2; D gene: .; V gene: TRBV6-9; clone size: many; CDR3 protein: CASNLTGTATGELFF; CDR3 DNA: TGTGCCAGCAACCTAACAGGGACGGCCACCGGGGAGCTGTTTTTT
J gene: TRBJ1-5; D gene: .; V gene: TRBV19; clone size: many; CDR3 protein: CASSIGAHGNQPQHF; CDR3 DNA: TGTGCCAGTAGTATCGGGGCCCACGGCAATCAGCCCCAGCATTTT
J gene: TRBJ2-1; D gene: .; V gene: TRBV7-9; clone size: .; CDR3 protein: CASSFRGQNEQFF; CDR3 DNA: TGTGCCAGCAGCTTCCGCGGGCAAAATGAGCAGTTCTTC
J gene: TRBJ2-5; D gene: TRBD1; V gene: TRBV28; clone size: many; CDR3 protein: CASRFSGTESQETQYF; CDR3 DNA: TGTGCCAGCAGATTCTCCGGGACAGAATCTCAAGAGACCCAGTACTTC
J gene: TRBJ1-1; D gene: TRBD1; V gene: TRBV10-3; clone size: .; CDR3 protein: CAITEGQGRVAFF; CDR3 DNA: TGTGCCATCACCGAAGGACAGGGAAGGGTAGCTTTCTTT
J gene: TRBJ1-1; D gene: .; V gene: TRBV5-1; clone size: many; CDR3 protein: CASSLRGGDTEAFF; CDR3 DNA: TGCGCCAGCAGCTTGAGAGGGGGGGACACTGAAGCTTTCTTT